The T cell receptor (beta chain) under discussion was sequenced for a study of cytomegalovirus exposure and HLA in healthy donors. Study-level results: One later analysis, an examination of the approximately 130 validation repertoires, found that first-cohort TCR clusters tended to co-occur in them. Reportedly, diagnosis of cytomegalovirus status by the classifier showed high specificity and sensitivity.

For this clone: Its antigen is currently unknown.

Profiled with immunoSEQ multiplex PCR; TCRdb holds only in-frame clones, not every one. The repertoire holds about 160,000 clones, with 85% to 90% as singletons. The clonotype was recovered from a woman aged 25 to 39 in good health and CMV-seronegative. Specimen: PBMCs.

The CDR3 coding sequence is TGTGCCAGCAGTGGGACAGTGGACCCGTTGAGCTCCTACAATGAGCAGTTCTTC. This encodes CASSGTVDPLSSYNEQFF. The chain recombines TRBV5-6 with TRBJ2-1; 7 bases match TRBD1. The CDR3 extends over 18 amino acids. Germline V lookup: CDR1 SGHDT, CDR2 YYEEEE. Trimming cost V 5 bases and J 0 bases; bases outside gene matches: 14.